This entry features one T cell receptor beta chain sequence. The antigen is not known. The data stem from a study of cytomegalovirus exposure and HLA in healthy donors. Looking at the study overall: In a later analysis, the 110 or so validation repertoires were reported to have used the same platform as the 666 first-cohort repertoires. General study findings and limits: It was reportedly the case that the classifier diagnosed cytomegalovirus status with high specificity and sensitivity. A later analysis found first-cohort TCR clusters tended to co-occur in the 95 to 150 validation repertoires.

V lost 2 bases, J lost 2 bases, and 6 bases stayed unmatched. Germline V gives CDR1 SGHTA, CDR2 FQGTGA. This CDR3 has 17 amino acids. Only in-frame clones appear in the TCRdb table, and some are missing; sequencing was by immunoSEQ multiplex PCR. The table shows some 48,000 clones, with 94% occurring only once. V is TRBV7-3 and J is TRBJ2-3; TRBD2 matches at 11 bases. The receptor was isolated from a woman aged 18-29 years in good health and CMV-seropositive. The specimen was PBMCs. This CDR3 reads CASSLGGTSGYTDTQYF. In nucleotides, the CDR3 is TGTGCCAGCAGCTTAGGTGGGACTAGCGGCTACACAGATACGCAGTATTTT.